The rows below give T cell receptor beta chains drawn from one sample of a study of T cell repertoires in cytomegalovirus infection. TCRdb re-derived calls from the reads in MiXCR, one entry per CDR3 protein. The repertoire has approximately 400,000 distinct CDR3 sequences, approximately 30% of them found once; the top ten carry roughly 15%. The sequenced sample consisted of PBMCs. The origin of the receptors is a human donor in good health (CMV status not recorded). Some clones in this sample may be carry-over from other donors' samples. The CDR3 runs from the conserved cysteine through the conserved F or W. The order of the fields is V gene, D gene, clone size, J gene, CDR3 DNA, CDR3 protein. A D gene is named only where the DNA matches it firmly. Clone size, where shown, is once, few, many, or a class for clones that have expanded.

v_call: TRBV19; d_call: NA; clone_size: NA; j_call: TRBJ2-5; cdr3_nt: TGTGCCAGTAGTATAAAGGATGGAGAGACCCAGTACTTC; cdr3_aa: CASSIKDGETQYF
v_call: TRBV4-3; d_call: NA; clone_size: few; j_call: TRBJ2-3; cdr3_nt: TGCGCCAGCAGCCAAGCCGATCAATTCTCCGATACGCAGTATTTT; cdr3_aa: CASSQADQFSDTQYF
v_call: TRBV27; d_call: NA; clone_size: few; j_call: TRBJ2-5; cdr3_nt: TGTGCCAGCTCCCGGGCAGGAGCGGAGACCCAGTACTTC; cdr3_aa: CASSRAGAETQYF
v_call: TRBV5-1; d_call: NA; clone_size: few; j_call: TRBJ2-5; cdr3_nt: TGCGCCAGCAGCTTGGGGGTGTTCCAAGAGACCCAGTACTTC; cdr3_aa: CASSLGVFQETQYF
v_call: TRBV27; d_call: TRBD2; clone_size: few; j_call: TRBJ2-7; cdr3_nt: TGTGCCAGCAGTGTGACTAGCGGGGCCGAGCAGTACTTC; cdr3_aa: CASSVTSGAEQYF
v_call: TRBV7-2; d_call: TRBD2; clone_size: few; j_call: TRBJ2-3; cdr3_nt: TGTGCCAGCACCTACTCCTCAGCGGGGGGAAAGAGGGGCGCAGATACGCAGTATTTT; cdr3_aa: CASTYSSAGGKRGADTQYF
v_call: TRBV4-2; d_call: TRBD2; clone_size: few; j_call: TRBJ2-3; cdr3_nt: TGTGCCAGCAGCCAAACCTCTAGCGGGGCTAGCACAGATACGCAGTATTTT; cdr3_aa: CASSQTSSGASTDTQYF
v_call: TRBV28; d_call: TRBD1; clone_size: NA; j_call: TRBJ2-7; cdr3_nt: TGTGCCAGCAACCTAAGGGGGGACAGGGGCTACGAGCAGTACTTC; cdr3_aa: CASNLRGDRGYEQYF
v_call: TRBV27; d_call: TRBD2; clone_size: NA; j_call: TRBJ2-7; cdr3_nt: TGTGCCAGCAGTACTGGGGGGGGAGGCTACGAGCAGTACTTC; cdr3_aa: CASSTGGGGYEQYF
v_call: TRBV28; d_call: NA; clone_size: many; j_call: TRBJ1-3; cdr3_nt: TGTGCCAGCAGTCCAGGGTACTCTGGAAACACCATATATTTT; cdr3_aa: CASSPGYSGNTIYF
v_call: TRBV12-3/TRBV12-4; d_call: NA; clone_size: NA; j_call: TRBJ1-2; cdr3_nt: TGTGCCAGCAGCCCCCTCCAGCAACCCCAAGGCTACACCTTC; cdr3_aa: CASSPLQQPQGYTF
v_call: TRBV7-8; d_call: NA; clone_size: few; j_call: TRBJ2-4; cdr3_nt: TGTGCCAGCAGCTTAATTGGTGCCATTCAGTACTTC; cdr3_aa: CASSLIGAIQYF
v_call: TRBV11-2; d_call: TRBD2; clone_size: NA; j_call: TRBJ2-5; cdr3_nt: TGTGCCAGCAGCTTAGTCGTGACTAGCGGGGGGCGGCCCCAGTACTTC; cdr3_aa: CASSLVVTSGGRPQYF
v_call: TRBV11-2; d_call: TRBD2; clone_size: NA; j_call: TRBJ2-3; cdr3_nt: TGTGCCAGCAGCAAGGGACTAGCGGGGGCTGGAGATACGCAGTATTTT; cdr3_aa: CASSKGLAGAGDTQYF
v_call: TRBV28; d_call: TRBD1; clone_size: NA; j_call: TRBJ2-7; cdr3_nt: TGTGCCAGCAGGACAGGGGGCCCCAACTACGAGCAGTACTTC; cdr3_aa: CASRTGGPNYEQYF
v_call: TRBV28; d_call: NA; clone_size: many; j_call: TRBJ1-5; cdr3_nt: TGTGCCAGCACCCCATCGGGGCCAAAAAATCAGCCCCAGCATTTT; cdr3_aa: CASTPSGPKNQPQHF
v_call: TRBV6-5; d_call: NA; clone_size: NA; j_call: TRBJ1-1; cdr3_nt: TGTGCCAGCAGTTACTCGTGGGGAACCCCTGAAGCTTTCTTT; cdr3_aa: CASSYSWGTPEAFF
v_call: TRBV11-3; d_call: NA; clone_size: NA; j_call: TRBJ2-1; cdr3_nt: TGTGCCAGCAGCTTGGAGGGTACCTACAATGAGCAGTTCTTC; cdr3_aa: CASSLEGTYNEQFF
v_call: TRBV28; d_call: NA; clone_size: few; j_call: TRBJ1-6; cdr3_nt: TGTGCCAGCACGGGGCCAAATTCACCCCTCCACTTT; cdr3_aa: CASTGPNSPLHF
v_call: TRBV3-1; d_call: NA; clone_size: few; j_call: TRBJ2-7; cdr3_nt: TGTGCCAGCAGCCTTCTCGACAGCGAGCAGTACTTC; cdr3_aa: CASSLLDSEQYF
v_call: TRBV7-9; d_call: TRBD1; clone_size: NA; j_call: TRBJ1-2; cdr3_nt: TGTGCCAGCAGCCCTGCAACAGGGGCGAGCTATGGCTACACCTTC; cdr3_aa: CASSPATGASYGYTF
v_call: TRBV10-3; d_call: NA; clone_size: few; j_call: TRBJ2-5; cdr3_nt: TGTGCCATCAGTAGCTCACAGGGCGGCGAGACCCAGTACTTC; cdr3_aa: CAISSSQGGETQYF
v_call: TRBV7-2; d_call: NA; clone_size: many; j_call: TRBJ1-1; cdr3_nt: TGTGCCAGCAGCCTGGGGTTTGAAGCTTTCTTT; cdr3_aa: CASSLGFEAFF
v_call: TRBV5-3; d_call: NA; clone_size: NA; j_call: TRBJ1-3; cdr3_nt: TGTGCCAGCAGCTTCTGGGGGTCCTCTGGAAACACCATATATTTT; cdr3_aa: CASSFWGSSGNTIYF
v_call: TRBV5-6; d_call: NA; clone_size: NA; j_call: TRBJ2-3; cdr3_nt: TGTGCCAGCAGCCGCCGTAACACAGATACGCAGTATTTT; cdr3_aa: CASSRRNTDTQYF
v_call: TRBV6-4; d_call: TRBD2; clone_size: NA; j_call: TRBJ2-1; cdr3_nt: TGTGCCAGCAGTGACAGCGGGGGGGCCAATGATCAGTTCTTC; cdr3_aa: CASSDSGGANDQFF
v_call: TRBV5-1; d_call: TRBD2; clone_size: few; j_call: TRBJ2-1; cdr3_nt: TGCGCCAGCAGCTTGACCAGGGAGGGTGAGCAGTTCTTC; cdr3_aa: CASSLTREGEQFF
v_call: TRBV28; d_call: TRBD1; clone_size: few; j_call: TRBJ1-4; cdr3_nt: TGTGCCAGCACCGGGACAGGGGGCGGACCTAATGAAAAACTGTTTTTT; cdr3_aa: CASTGTGGGPNEKLFF
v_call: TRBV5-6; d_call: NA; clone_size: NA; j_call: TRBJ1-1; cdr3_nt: TGTGCCAGCAGTCCCCCCCAGAGCACTGAAGCTTTCTTT; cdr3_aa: CASSPPQSTEAFF
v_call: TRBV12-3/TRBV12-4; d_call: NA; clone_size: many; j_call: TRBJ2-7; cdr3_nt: TGTGCCAGCAGTTTGGTTAGAGCATACGAGCAGTACTTC; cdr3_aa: CASSLVRAYEQYF
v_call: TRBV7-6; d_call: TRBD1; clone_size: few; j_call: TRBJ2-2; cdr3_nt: TGTGCCAGCAGCCCGTCGGACAGGGTAGCCACCGGGGAGCTGTTTTTT; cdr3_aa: CASSPSDRVATGELFF
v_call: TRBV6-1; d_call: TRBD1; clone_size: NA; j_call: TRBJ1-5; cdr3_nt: TGTGCCAGCAGTGGGGAGGTAGGGGGCGGTCAGCCCCAGCATTTT; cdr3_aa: CASSGEVGGGQPQHF
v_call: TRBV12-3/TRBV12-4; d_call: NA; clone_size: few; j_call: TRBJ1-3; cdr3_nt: TGTGCCAGCAGTTTAATCGGGGGAAACACCATATATTTT; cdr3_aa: CASSLIGGNTIYF
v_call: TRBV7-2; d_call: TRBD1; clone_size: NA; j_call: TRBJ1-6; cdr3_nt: TGTGCCAGCACCACAGACAGGGGGCTTTCAACCCTCCACTTT; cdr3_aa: CASTTDRGLSTLHF
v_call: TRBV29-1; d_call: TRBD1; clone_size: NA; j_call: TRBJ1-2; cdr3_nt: TGCAGCGTTGCTGAAGTCCCGGGACAGGGGAAACCGTATGGCTACACCTTC; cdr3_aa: CSVAEVPGQGKPYGYTF
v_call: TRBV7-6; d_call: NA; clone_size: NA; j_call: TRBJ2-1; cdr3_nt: TGTGCCAGCAGCTCGCACGAGGACAATGAGCAGTTCTTC; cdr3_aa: CASSSHEDNEQFF
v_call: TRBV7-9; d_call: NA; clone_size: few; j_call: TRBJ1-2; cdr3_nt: TGTGCCAGCAGCGGACGGGGCACCCGTTTGGACTATGGCTACACCTTC; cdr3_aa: CASSGRGTRLDYGYTF
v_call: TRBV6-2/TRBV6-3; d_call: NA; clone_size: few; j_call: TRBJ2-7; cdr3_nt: TGTGCCAGCAGTTACTATTCAGGGGAGCAGTACTTC; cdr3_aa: CASSYYSGEQYF
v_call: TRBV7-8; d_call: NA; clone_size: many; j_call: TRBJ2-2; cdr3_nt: TGTGCCAGCAGCCCAAGGACAAAATCGGGCACCGGGGAGCTGTTTTTT; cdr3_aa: CASSPRTKSGTGELFF
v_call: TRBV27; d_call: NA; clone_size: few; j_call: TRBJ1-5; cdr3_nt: TGTGCCAGCAGCTTGACCGCCATCGGTACCTTCAATCAGCCCCAGCATTTT; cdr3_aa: CASSLTAIGTFNQPQHF
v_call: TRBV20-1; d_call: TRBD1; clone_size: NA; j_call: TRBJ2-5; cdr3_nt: TGCAGTGCTCCGACAGGGCTAGAGACCCAGTACTTC; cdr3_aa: CSAPTGLETQYF
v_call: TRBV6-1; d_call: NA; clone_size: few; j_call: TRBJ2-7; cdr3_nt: TGTGCCAGCAGTGATGGGGGGTACGAGCAGTACTTC; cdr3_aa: CASSDGGYEQYF
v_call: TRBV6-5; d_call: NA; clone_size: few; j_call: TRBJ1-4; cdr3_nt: TGTGCCAGCAAATCACCGACAGTTAATGAAAAACTGTTTTTT; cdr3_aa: CASKSPTVNEKLFF
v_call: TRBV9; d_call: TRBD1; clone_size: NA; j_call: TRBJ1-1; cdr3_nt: TGTGCCAGCAGCGTAGGAGCGACAGGGTCGAACACTGAAGCTTTCTTT; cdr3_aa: CASSVGATGSNTEAFF
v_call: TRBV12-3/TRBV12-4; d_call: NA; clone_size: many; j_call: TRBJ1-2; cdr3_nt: TGTGCCAGCAGTTTGGGTGGCTACACCTTC; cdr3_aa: CASSLGGYTF
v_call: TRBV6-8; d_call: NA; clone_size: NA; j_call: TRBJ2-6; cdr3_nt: TGTGCCAGCAGTTACTCGAGGGACGGGTACTCTGGGGCCAACGTCCTGACTTTC; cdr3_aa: CASSYSRDGYSGANVLTF
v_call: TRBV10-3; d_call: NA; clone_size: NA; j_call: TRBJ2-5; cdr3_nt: TGTGCCATCAGTGAGCAGGGTGGAGAGACCCAGTACTTC; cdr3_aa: CAISEQGGETQYF
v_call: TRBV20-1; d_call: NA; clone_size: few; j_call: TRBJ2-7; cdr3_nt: TGCAGTGCTAGAGAGACCAGGGCCACAGTTTCCTACGAGCAGTACTTC; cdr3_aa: CSARETRATVSYEQYF
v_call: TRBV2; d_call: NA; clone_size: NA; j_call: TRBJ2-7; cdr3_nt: TGTGCCAGCAGCCCGGGACCGATAAACTACGAGCAGTACTTC; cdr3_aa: CASSPGPINYEQYF
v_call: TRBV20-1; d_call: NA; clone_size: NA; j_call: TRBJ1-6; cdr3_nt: TGCAGTGCTAGAGTGGGGGGTCCAACCGGGCCCTTAAAAAGGGGCGATTCACCCCTCCACTTT; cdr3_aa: CSARVGGPTGPLKRGDSPLHF
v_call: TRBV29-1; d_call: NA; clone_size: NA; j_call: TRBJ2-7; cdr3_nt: TGCAGCGTTGAAGGGCAGGGTGCGAGCTACGAGCAGTACTTC; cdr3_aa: CSVEGQGASYEQYF
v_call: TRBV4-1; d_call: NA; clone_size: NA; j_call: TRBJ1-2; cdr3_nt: TGCGCCAGCAGCCAAGAAGGGGGCTATGGCTACACCTTC; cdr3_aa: CASSQEGGYGYTF
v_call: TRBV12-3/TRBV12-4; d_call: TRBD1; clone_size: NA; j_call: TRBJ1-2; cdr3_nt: TGTGCCAGCAGGAAGACAGGGTCTAACTATGGCTACACCTTC; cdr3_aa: CASRKTGSNYGYTF
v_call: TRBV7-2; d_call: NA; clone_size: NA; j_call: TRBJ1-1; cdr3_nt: TGTGCCAGCAGCCAGCGGACGAACATGAACACTGAAGCTTTCTTT; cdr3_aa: CASSQRTNMNTEAFF
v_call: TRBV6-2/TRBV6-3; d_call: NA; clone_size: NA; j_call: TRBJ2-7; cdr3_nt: TGTGCCAGCAGTTCTGTCGTACAGGGCGAGCAGTACTTC; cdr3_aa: CASSSVVQGEQYF
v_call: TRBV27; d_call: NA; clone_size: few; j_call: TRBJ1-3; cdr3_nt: TGTGCCAGCAGTATCTCGGGGCGTCCGAGCTCTGGAAACACCATATATTTT; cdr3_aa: CASSISGRPSSGNTIYF
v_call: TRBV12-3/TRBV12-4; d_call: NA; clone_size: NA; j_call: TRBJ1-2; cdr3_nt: TGTGCCAGCAGTTCTCATGGAGTTAACTATGGCTACACCTTC; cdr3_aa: CASSSHGVNYGYTF
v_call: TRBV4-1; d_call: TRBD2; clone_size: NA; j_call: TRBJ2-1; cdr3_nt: TGCGCCAGCAGCCAACCCTCAGCGGGGGGGGACAATGAGCAGTTCTTC; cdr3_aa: CASSQPSAGGDNEQFF
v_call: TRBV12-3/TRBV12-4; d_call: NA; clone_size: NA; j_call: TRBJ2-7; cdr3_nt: TGTGCCAGCAGCACCCTCCCCTACGAGCAGTACTTC; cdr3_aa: CASSTLPYEQYF
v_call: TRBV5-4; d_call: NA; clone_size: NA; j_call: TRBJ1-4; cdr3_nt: TGTGCCAGCAGCCTGGACAGCACGGAGGAAAAACTGTTTTTT; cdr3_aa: CASSLDSTEEKLFF